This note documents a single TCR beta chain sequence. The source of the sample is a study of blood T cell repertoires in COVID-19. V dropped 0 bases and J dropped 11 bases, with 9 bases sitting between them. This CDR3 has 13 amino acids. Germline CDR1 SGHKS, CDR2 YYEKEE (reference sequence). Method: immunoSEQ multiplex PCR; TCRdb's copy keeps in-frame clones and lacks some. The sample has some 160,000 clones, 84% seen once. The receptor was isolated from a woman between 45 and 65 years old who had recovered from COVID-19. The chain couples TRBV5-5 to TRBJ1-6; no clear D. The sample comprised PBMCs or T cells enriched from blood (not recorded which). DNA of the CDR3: TGTGCCAGCAGCTTGGAAAGAGTTCCACCCCTCCACTTT. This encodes CASSLERVPPLHF.